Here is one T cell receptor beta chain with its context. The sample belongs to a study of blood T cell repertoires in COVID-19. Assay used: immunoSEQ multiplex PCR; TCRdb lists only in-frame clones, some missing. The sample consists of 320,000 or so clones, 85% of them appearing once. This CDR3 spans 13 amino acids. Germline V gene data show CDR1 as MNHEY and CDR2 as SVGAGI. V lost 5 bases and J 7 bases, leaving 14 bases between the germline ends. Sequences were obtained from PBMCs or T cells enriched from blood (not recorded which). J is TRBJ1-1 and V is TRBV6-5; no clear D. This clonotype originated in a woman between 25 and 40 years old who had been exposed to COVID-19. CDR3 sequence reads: CASSQPRAGEAFF. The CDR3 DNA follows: TGTGCCAGCAGTCAGCCCCGGGCGGGTGAAGCTTTCTTT.